This record looks at one TCR beta chain sequence and its context. The antigen is undetermined. These data belong to a study of human T cells and chemical hapten exposure. Findings of the study overall: Significantly more large CDR3 similarity clusters were formed by expanded TCRs than by controls.

Time point defined: patch test 1, 2 weeks after DPC sensitization. Noted treatment: therapeutic diphenylcyclopropenone sensitization with weekly scalp DPC. Looked up from germline, CDR1 is SNHLY and CDR2 is FYNNEI. This CDR3 region has 13 residues. Trimming took 8 bases from V and 7 from J, leaving 17 bases between them. TCRdb processed the RACE reads anew with MiXCR; each CDR3 protein has one entry. The sample shows 75,000 to 100,000 distinct CDR3 sequences, 8% to 11% of them seen only once. This receptor was identified in a man aged 40-49 years with alopecia areata. Some clones in this sample may be carry-over from other donors' samples. The chain is built from TRBV2 and TRBJ2-5; TRBD1 might be the D (7 bases). The source was whole blood, collected in connection with sensitization to the hapten diphenylcyclopropenone (DPC). The CDR3 nucleotides read TGTGCCAGCCGGGACAGTGGAGGGGGGACCCAGTACTTC. Protein product: CASRDSGGGTQYF.